The rows below give T cell receptor beta chains drawn from one sample of a study of blood T cell repertoires in COVID-19. Sequencing was performed with immunoSEQ multiplex PCR; in TCRdb, only in-frame clones are kept and a portion is missing. This sample has approximately 470,000 clones, with roughly 90% found just once. The sample comprised PBMCs or T cells enriched from blood (not recorded which). Receptor source: a woman under 30 who had recovered from COVID-19. Both conserved end residues are part of each CDR3. Each record gives: CDR3 protein, V gene.

CASSKAIGTGYGYTF	TRBV21-1
CASSSDRAEQFF	TRBV12-3/TRBV12-4
CATSRDPRVRGKNIQYF	TRBV15
CASSQGSYAGNTIYF	TRBV3-1/TRBV3-2
CASSRPGIWGLDHNEQFF	TRBV3-1/TRBV3-2
CAWSGDRVAGNTIYF	TRBV30
CAWRQVNTGELFF	TRBV30
CASSERDRGVAQHF	TRBV6-1
CASSYSESGVQGYTF	TRBV6-5
CASSFKAGDSSYEQYF	TRBV6-5
CASSQRTGGGTEAFF	TRBV7-6
CASSLGSGGRETQYF	TRBV7-9
CASSIQQGDGYTF	TRBV19
CASSAPWDSTNTEAFF	TRBV19
CASTWTYTDTQYF	TRBV28
CASSSAPRGGTETQYF	TRBV7-2
CASSWIAGPTYEQYF	TRBV7-9
CASGAQEQYF	TRBV21-1
CASSLNRADRGYGYTF	TRBV7-2
CATSDSFDYGYTF	TRBV24-1
CAWRVEYNEQFF	TRBV30
CASSPFGTGDTEAFF	TRBV18
CASSPRARSSYEQYF	TRBV2
CASSRVGGAANYGYTF	TRBV3-1/TRBV3-2
CASSLIGAVNSNQPQHF	TRBV28
CASSYSTGYGYTF	TRBV6-5
CATFQQGNTEAFF	TRBV12-3/TRBV12-4
CAWSAGGVGYTF	TRBV30
CASSLSGLEEKLFF	TRBV5-4
CATSRDTTGKDTQYF	TRBV15
CASSPPGEYSPLHF	TRBV18
CASSFGTGVQETQYF	TRBV28
CAGQGSRGYGYTF	TRBV6-5
CASSRAATNEKLFF	TRBV18
CASSPGGRRYNEQFF	TRBV5-4
CASSVQGSTDTQYF	TRBV9
CASSTGGQTSYEQYF	TRBV7-9
CSVDRVLNTEAFF	TRBV29-1
CAWNGNSGGAYEQYF	TRBV30
CASSFRGSGANVLTF	TRBV27
CAGRTLGVSYGYTF	TRBV6-5